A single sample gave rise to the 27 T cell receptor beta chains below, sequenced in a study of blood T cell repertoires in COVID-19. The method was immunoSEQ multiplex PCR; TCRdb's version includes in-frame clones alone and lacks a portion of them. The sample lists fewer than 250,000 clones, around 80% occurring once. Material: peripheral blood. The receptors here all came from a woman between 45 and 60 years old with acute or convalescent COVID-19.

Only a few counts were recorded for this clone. The CDR3: CASSPIAESYEQYF. Here the CDR3 DNA reads TGTGCCAGCAGTCCAATAGCGGAATCCTACGAGCAGTACTTC. This chain joins TRBV28 and TRBJ2-7; D possibly corresponds to TRBD2 (6 bases). Per the germline V gene, CDR1 is MDHEN and CDR2 is SYDVKM. The CDR3 covers 14 residues. The V gene lost 5 bases and the J gene lost 1 base, with 12 bases spanning the gap.

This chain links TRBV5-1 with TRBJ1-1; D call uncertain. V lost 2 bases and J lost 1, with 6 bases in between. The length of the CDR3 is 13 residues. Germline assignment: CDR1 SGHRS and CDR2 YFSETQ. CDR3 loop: CASSFTGNTEAFF. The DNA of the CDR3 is TGCGCCAGCAGCTTTACGGGGAACACTGAAGCTTTCTTT.

The CDR3 region has the DNA TGCGCCAGCAGCTTGGGGACAGGGCTCCCCGAGCAGTACTTC. This encodes CASSLGTGLPEQYF. The chain is built from TRBV5-1 and TRBJ2-7; 8 bases line up with TRBD1. V trimming: 0 bases; J trimming: 6 bases; junction bases outside the gene matches: 5. In germline, CDR1 is SGHRS, CDR2 YFSETQ. CDR3 size: 14 residues.

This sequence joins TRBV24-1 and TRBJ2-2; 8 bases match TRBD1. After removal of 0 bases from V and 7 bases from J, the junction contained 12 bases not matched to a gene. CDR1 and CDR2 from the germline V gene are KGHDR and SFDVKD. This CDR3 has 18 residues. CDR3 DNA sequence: TGTGCCACCAGTGATTTGGGTGGCGGACAGGGACACAACGGGGAGCTGTTTTTT. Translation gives CATSDLGGGQGHNGELFF.

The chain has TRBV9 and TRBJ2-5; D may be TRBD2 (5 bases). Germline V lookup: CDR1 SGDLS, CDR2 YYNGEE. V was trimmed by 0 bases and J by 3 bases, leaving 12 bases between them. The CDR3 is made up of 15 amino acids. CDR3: CASSVGRRQEETQYF. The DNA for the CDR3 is TGTGCCAGCAGCGTAGGCAGGAGGCAGGAAGAGACCCAGTACTTC.

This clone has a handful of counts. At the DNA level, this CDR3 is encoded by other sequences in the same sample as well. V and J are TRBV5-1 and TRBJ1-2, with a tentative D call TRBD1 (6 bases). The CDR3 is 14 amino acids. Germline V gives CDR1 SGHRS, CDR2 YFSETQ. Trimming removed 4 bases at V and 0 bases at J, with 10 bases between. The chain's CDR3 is CASSPRTANYGYTF. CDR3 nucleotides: TGCGCCAGCAGCCCGAGGACAGCTAACTATGGCTACACCTTC.

The CDR3 bases are TGTGCCAGCAGTTATTTGGAGGAGACCCAGTACTTC. Protein sequence: CASSYLEETQYF. This chain joins TRBV6-2 or TRBV6-3 and TRBJ2-5; D is ambiguous. CDR1 and CDR2 (germline): MNHEY, SVGEGT. Trimming took off 3 bases at V and 5 bases at J, with 7 bases between the two ends. The CDR3 totals 12 residues.

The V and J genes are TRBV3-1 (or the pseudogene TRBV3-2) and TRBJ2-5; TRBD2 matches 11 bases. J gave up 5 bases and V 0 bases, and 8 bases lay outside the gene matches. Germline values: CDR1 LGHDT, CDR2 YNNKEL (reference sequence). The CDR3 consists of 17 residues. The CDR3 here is CASSQDRSSGRLETQYF. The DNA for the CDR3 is TGTGCCAGCAGCCAAGATAGGTCTAGCGGGAGGTTGGAGACCCAGTACTTC.

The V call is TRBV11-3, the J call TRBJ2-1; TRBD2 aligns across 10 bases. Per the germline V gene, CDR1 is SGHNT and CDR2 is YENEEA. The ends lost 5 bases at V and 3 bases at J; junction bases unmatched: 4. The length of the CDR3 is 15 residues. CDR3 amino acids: CASSPTSGFYNEQFF. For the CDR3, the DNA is TGTGCCAGCAGCCCGACTAGCGGGTTCTACAATGAGCAGTTCTTC.

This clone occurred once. The CDR3 region has the DNA TGTGCCAGCAGCTTAGTGGGGGCATCCGGTCATGGCTACACCTTC. Its protein is CASSLVGASGHGYTF. The rearrangement uses TRBV7-9 and TRBJ1-2; perhaps TRBD1 as D (6 bases). Germline loops: CDR1 SEHNR, CDR2 FQNEAQ (reference sequence). The CDR3 is made up of 15 amino acids. V lost 1 base, J lost 6 bases, and 15 bases lay in between. The full variable domain, completed using reference TRBV7-9 and TRBJ1-2, is DTGVSQNPRHKITKRGQNVTFRCDPISEHNRLYWYRQTLGQGPEFLTYFQNEAQLEKSRLLSDRFSAERPKGSFSTLEIQRTEQGDSAMYLCASSLVGASGHGYTFGSGTRLTVV.

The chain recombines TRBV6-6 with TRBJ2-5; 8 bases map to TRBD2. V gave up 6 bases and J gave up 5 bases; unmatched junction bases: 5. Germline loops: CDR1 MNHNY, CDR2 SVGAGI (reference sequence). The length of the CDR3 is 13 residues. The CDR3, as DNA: TGTGCCAGCAGATGGGGACTAGAGGAGACCCAGTACTTC. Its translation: CASRWGLEETQYF.

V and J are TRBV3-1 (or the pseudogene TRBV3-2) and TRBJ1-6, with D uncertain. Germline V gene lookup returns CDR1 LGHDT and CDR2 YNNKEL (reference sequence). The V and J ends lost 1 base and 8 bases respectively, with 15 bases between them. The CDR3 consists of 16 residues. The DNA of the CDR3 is TGTGCCAGCAGCCAAGTCGCAAACTTCAACCATTCACCCCTCCACTTT. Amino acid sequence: CASSQVANFNHSPLHF.

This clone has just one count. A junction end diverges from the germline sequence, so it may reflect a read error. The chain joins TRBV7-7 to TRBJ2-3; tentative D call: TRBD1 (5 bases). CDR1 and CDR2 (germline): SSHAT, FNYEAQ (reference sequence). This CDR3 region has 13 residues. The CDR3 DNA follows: TGTGCTAGCAGCTTAAGTAGGGGAGATACGCAGTATTTT. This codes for CASSLSRGDTQYF. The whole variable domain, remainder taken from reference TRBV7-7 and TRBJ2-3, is GAGVSQSPRYKVTKRGQDVTLRCDPISSHATLYWYQQALGQGPEFLTYFNYEAQPDKSGLPSDRFSAERPEGSISTLTIQRTEQRDSAMYRCASSLSRGDTQYFGPGTRLTVL.

The CDR3 sequence is CASSGLGTYNEQFF. CDR3 in DNA: TGTGCCAGCAGCGGACTAGGTACCTACAATGAGCAGTTCTTC. The chain recombines TRBV6-5 with TRBJ2-1; TRBD2 matches 7 bases. This CDR3 spans 14 amino acids. The germline V gene encodes CDR1 MNHEY and CDR2 SVGAGI. Trimming at V came to 6 bases and at J to 2 bases, leaving 4 bases not matched to a gene.

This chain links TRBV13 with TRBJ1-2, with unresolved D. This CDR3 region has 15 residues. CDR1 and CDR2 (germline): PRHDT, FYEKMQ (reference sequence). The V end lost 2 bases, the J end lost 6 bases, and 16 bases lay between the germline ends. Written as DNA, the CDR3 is TGTGCCAGCAGCTTATGGGCTAGCAGCGAGGATGGCTACACCTTC. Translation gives CASSLWASSEDGYTF.

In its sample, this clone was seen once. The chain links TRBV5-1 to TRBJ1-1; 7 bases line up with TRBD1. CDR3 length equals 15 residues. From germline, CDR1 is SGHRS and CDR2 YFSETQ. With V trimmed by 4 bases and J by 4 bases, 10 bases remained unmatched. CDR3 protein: CASSIKTGAGTEAFF. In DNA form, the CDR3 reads TGCGCCAGCAGCATAAAAACAGGGGCGGGCACTGAAGCTTTCTTT.

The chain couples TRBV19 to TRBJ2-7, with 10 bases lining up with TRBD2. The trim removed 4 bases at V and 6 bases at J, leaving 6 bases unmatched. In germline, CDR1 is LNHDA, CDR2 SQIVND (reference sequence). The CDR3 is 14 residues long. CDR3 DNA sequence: TGTGCCAGTAGTACTAGCGGGAGTTCAGGCGAGCAGTACTTC. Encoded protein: CASSTSGSSGEQYF. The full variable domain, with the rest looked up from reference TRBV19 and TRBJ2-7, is DGGITQSPKYLFRKEGQNVTLSCEQNLNHDAMYWYRQDPGQGLRLIYYSQIVNDFQKGDIAEGYSVSREKKESFPLTVTSAQKNPTAFYLCASSTSGSSGEQYFGPGTRLTVT.

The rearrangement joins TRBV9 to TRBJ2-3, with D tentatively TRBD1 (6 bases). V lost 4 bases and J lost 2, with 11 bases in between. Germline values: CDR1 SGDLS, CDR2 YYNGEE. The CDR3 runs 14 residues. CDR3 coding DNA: TGTGCCAGCAGCCTCGGACAGTTCACAGATACGCAGTATTTT. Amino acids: CASSLGQFTDTQYF. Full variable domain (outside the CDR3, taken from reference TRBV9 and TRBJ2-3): DSGVTQTPKHLITATGQRVTLRCSPRSGDLSVYWYQQSLDQGLQFLIQYYNGEERAKGNILERFSAQQFPDLHSELNLSSLELGDSALYFCASSLGQFTDTQYFGPGTRLTVL.

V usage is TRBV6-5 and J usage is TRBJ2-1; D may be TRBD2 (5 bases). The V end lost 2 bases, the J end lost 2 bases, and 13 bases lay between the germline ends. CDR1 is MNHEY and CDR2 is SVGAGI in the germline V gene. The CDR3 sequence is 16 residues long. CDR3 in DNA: TGTGCCAGCAGTTACCGCACTAGACCCCCCTACAATGAGCAGTTCTTC. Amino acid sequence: CASSYRTRPPYNEQFF.

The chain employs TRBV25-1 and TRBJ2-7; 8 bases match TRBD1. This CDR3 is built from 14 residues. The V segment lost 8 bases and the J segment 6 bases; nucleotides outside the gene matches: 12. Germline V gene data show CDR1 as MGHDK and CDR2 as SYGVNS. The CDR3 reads CASGTDTGTGEQYF. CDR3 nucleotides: TGTGCCAGCGGTACAGACACCGGGACAGGCGAGCAGTACTTC.

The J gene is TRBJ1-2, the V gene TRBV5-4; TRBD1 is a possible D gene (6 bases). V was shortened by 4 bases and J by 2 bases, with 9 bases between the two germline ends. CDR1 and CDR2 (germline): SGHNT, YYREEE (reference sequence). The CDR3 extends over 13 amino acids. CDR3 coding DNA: TGTGCCAGCAGCCTACAGGGAAACTATGGCTACACCTTC. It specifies CASSLQGNYGYTF.

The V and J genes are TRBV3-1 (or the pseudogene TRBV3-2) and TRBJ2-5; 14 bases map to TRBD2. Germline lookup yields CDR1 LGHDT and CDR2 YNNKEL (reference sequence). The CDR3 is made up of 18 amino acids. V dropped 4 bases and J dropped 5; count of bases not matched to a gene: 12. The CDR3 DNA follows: TGTGCCAGCAGCCGGGGGGGACTAGCGGGAGTCGATTGGGAGACCCAGTACTTC. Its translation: CASSRGGLAGVDWETQYF.

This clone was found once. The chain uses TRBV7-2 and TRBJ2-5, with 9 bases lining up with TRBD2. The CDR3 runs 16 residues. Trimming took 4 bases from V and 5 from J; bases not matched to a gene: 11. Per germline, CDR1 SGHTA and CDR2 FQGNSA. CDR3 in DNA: TGTGCCAGCAGCTCCCAGTCCAGCGGGAGGATGGAGACCCAGTACTTC. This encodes CASSSQSSGRMETQYF.

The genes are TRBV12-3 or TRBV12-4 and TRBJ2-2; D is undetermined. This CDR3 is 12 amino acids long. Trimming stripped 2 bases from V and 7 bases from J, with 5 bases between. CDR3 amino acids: CASSLFVGELFF. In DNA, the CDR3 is TGTGCCAGCAGTTTATTCGTCGGGGAGCTGTTTTTT.

The CDR3 here is CASSLRGANTEAFF. CDR3 nucleotide sequence: TGTGCCAGCAGCCTCAGGGGCGCGAACACTGAAGCTTTCTTT. V gene TRBV27 combines with J gene TRBJ1-1; tentative D call: TRBD1 (6 bases). Germline assignment: CDR1 MNHEY and CDR2 SMNVEV (reference sequence). V lost 6 bases and J 1 base, leaving 12 bases between the germline ends. The CDR3 extends over 14 amino acids.

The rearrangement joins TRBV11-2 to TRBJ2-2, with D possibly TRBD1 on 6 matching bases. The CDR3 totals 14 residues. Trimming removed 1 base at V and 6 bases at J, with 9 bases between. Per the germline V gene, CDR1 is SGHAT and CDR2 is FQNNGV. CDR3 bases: TGTGCCAGCAGCTTAGGGCCAGGGGCCGGGGAGCTGTTTTTT. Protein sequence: CASSLGPGAGELFF.

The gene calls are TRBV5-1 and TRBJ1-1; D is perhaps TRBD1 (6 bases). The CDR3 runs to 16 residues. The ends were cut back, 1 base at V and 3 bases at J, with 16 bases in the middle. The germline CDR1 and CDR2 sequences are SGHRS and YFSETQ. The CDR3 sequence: CASSLTRGTTYTEAFF. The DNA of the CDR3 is TGCGCCAGCAGCTTGACCAGGGGTACCACCTACACTGAAGCTTTCTTT.